The 23 T cell receptor beta chains below all came from one sample that was sequenced in a study of shared clonotypes between healthy human individuals. Profiled with immunoSEQ multiplex PCR; TCRdb holds only in-frame clones, not every one. The sample carries some 2,000,000 clones, approximately 94% recorded once. Terminally differentiated effector memory CD45RA+ cells were left out of the naive CD8 fraction, which was CD45RO-negative and positively selected for CCR7. The sequenced sample consisted of naive CD8+ T cells sorted from blood. The receptors stem from a man between 18 and 29 years old in good health.

This sequence joins TRBV28 and TRBJ1-5; D is possibly TRBD1 (5 bases). Trimming shortened V by 11 bases and J by 1 base, and 18 bases separated the two germline ends. The V gene's germline CDR1 is MDHEN and CDR2 SYDVKM. This CDR3 region has 15 residues. CDR3 in DNA: TGTGCCGTCAGAGGGGCGCTGGAAAGCAATCAGCCCCAGCATTTT. Translating it yields CAVRGALESNQPQHF.

The chain employs TRBV4-3 and TRBJ2-2, with D perhaps matching TRBD1 (6 bases). With 4 bases removed from V and 2 bases from J, the gap between germline ends came to 14 bases. Germline V CDR1 and CDR2: LGHNA, YSLEER. The CDR3 spans 16 residues. CDR3 region: CASSPWTDLNTGELFF. The CDR3 DNA reads TGCGCCAGCAGCCCGTGGACAGACCTTAACACCGGGGAGCTGTTTTTT.

This rearrangement joins TRBV30 to TRBJ1-6; D is unresolved. Germline lookup yields CDR1 GTSNPN and CDR2 SVGIG (reference sequence). The CDR3 is 13 residues long. V was cut by 4 bases and J by 7 bases, with 11 bases left in between. The CDR3 loop reads CAWIDHGNSPLHF. CDR3 sequence (DNA): TGTGCCTGGATTGACCATGGGAATTCACCCCTCCACTTT.

This clone was seen only once. The CDR3 sequence: CASSSGTGYEQYF. In DNA form, the CDR3 reads TGTGCCAGCAGCTCCGGGACAGGCTACGAGCAGTACTTC. V usage is TRBV5-8 and J usage is TRBJ2-7, with TRBD1 matching 8 bases. The germline V gene encodes CDR1 SGHTS and CDR2 YDEGEE. V lost 3 bases, J lost 3 bases, and 2 bases stayed unmatched. The CDR3 is 13 amino acids.

The chain joins TRBV14 to TRBJ2-4; 15 bases match TRBD2. CDR1 is SGHDN, CDR2 FVKESK, per germline. The CDR3 spans 18 residues. V was pared by 2 bases and J by 4 bases, with 6 bases of the junction left unmatched. This chain's CDR3 is CASSQLGTSGGPKNIQYF. CDR3 nucleotide sequence: TGTGCCAGCAGCCAACTCGGGACTAGCGGGGGGCCGAAAAACATTCAGTACTTC. Variable domain in full (rest from reference TRBV14 and TRBJ2-4): EAGVTQFPSHSVIEKGQTVTLRCDPISGHDNLYWYRRVMGKEIKFLLHFVKESKQDESGMPNNRFLAERTGGTYSTLKVQPAELEDSGVYFCASSQLGTSGGPKNIQYFGAGTRLSVL.

The chain uses TRBV7-2 and TRBJ2-3; 12 bases fit TRBD2. This CDR3 is 16 amino acids long. V gave up 7 bases and J gave up 1 base; unmatched junction bases: 6. Per the germline V gene, CDR1 is SGHTA and CDR2 is FQGNSA. This chain's CDR3 is CASTDWTSGGTDTQYF. DNA for the CDR3: TGTGCCAGCACCGACTGGACTAGCGGGGGCACAGATACGCAGTATTTT.

This chain links TRBV27 with TRBJ2-2, with a possible D match to TRBD1 (5 bases). This CDR3 spans 17 amino acids. Per germline, CDR1 MNHEY and CDR2 SMNVEV (reference sequence). The germline V and J ends were trimmed by 2 bases and 1 base, with 14 bases remaining between them. CDR3 sequence reads: CASSLDREEENTGELFF. The CDR3 bases are TGTGCCAGCAGTTTAGACAGAGAAGAAGAGAACACCGGGGAGCTGTTTTTT.

The rearrangement links TRBV2 to TRBJ2-5; 8 bases line up with TRBD2. The J call may be wrong; the DNA end is better matched by TRBJ2-7. This CDR3 region has 16 residues. CDR1 is SNHLY and CDR2 is FYNNEI in the germline V gene. CDR3 coding DNA: TGTGCCAGCAGGCCCACTAGCGGAGGAAATTTCTACGAGCAGTACTTC. Protein sequence: CASRPTSGGNFYEQYF.

This clone was observed a handful of times. Other DNA sequences in this specimen translate into the identical CDR3. This sequence joins TRBV4-2 and TRBJ1-1; no firm D call. Germline assignment: CDR1 LGHNA and CDR2 YNFKEQ. Trimming removed 1 base from V and 8 bases from J, with 14 bases in between. The CDR3 is made up of 14 amino acids. The CDR3 loop is CASSQAELRAEAFF. The CDR3 region has the DNA TGTGCCAGCAGCCAAGCGGAACTGAGGGCAGAAGCTTTCTTT.

V is TRBV5-8 and J is TRBJ2-7; perhaps TRBD1 as D (5 bases). This CDR3 is 15 amino acids long. The ends were cut back, 0 bases at V and 6 bases at J, with 16 bases in the middle. Germline V gene sequence: CDR1 SGHTS, CDR2 YDEGEE. This CDR3 is CASSLGSGMTLEQYF. CDR3 nucleotide sequence: TGTGCCAGCAGCTTGGGGTCAGGGATGACCCTCGAGCAGTACTTC. The full variable domain, with the rest looked up from reference TRBV5-8 and TRBJ2-7, is EAGVTQSPTHLIKTRGQQATLRCSPISGHTSVYWYQQALGLGLQFLLWYDEGEERNRGNFPPRFSGRQFPNYSSELNVNALELEDSALYLCASSLGSGMTLEQYFGPGTRLTVT.

The V call is TRBV6-5, the J call TRBJ2-7; D possibly corresponds to TRBD1 (6 bases). The CDR3 is made up of 15 amino acids. Germline assignment: CDR1 MNHEY and CDR2 SVGAGI. V shed 5 bases and J shed 1 base, with 15 bases lying between them. The CDR3 DNA reads as TGTGCCAGCAGTAACCGGGACACACCGTCCTACGAGCAGTACTTC. Translated, it gives CASSNRDTPSYEQYF.

Notes on this clone: The identical CDR3 is also encoded by other nucleotide sequences in the sample. This chain joins TRBV4-3 and TRBJ2-2; D remains ambiguous. Germline CDR1 is LGHNA and CDR2 is YSLEER. V lost 0 bases and J lost 1, with 6 bases in between. The CDR3 extends over 15 amino acids. The CDR3 coding sequence is TGCGCCAGCAGCCAAGATTCGGGGAACACCGGGGAGCTGTTTTTT. Translated, it gives CASSQDSGNTGELFF.

The chain links TRBV5-5 to TRBJ1-1, with unresolved D. Per the germline V gene, CDR1 is SGHKS and CDR2 is YYEKEE (reference sequence). The CDR3 runs 14 residues. V shed 0 bases and J shed 0 bases, with 6 bases lying between them. The CDR3 DNA is TGTGCCAGCAGCTTGGTTCGACTGAACACTGAAGCTTTCTTT. Protein sequence: CASSLVRLNTEAFF.

To note about this clone: The germline gene is not matched at one end of the junction; a read error may be the cause. The V call is TRBV7-7, the J call TRBJ2-3, with TRBD2 identical over 8 bases. The CDR3 has 14 residues. Germline V CDR1 and CDR2: SSHAT, FNYEAQ (reference sequence). CDR3 bases: TGTGCTAGCAGCCCCGGGACTAGTACCGATACGCAGTATTTT. Translated: CASSPGTSTDTQYF.

The rearrangement joins TRBV13 to TRBJ2-2; 7 bases line up with TRBD2. The length of the CDR3 is 16 residues. The germline V gene encodes CDR1 PRHDT and CDR2 FYEKMQ (reference sequence). With V trimmed by 0 bases and J by 1 base, 2 bases remained unmatched. CDR3 bases: TGTGCCAGCAGCTTAGGGGTAGCGGGGAACACCGGGGAGCTGTTTTTT. Protein: CASSLGVAGNTGELFF. Based on the CDR3 plus reference TRBV13 and TRBJ2-2, the full variable domain is AAGVIQSPRHLIKEKRETATLKCYPIPRHDTVYWYQQGPGQDPQFLISFYEKMQSDKGSIPDRFSAQQFSDYHSELNMSSLELGDSALYFCASSLGVAGNTGELFFGEGSRLTVL.

This chain connects TRBV13 to TRBJ2-7; maybe TRBD1 (5 bases). The germline V and J ends were trimmed by 4 bases and 5 bases, with 18 bases remaining between them. The CDR3 spans 15 residues. The germline CDR1 and CDR2 sequences are PRHDT and FYEKMQ (reference sequence). CDR3 sequence reads: CASSSTGVGLDEQYF. As DNA, the CDR3 is TGTGCCAGCAGCTCCACAGGCGTCGGGTTAGACGAGCAGTACTTC.

The V and J genes are TRBV11-2 and TRBJ2-7; weak D call: TRBD2 (6 bases). Trimming shortened V by 1 base and J by 4 bases, and 17 bases separated the two germline ends. The CDR3 is 16 amino acids. The germline gives CDR1 SGHAT, CDR2 FQNNGV. CDR3 sequence (DNA): TGTGCCAGCAGCTTAGTTAGGCGCGGGGATCTTTACGAGCAGTACTTC. This gives the protein CASSLVRRGDLYEQYF.

The chain joins TRBV5-1 to TRBJ2-7; D may be TRBD1 (6 bases). The CDR3 is made up of 14 amino acids. In germline, CDR1 is SGHRS, CDR2 YFSETQ. V shed 3 bases and J shed 3 bases, with 13 bases lying between them. The chain's CDR3 is CASSSIGQFYEQYF. For the CDR3, the DNA is TGCGCCAGCAGCTCTATTGGACAGTTCTACGAGCAGTACTTC.

V gene TRBV9 combines with J gene TRBJ2-5; 7 bases line up with TRBD2. The DNA end lines up better with TRBJ2-7; the J call may be wrong. The CDR3 loop spans 14 amino acids. Per germline, CDR1 SGDLS and CDR2 YYNGEE. CDR3 nucleotides: TGTGCCAGCAGCCCTACTAGCGCCTCCTACGAGCAGTACTTC. It is translated as CASSPTSASYEQYF.

The chain combines TRBV28 with TRBJ1-1; D may be TRBD1 (5 bases). The V gene's germline CDR1 is MDHEN and CDR2 SYDVKM. The CDR3 loop spans 16 amino acids. V lost 2 bases, J lost 3 bases, and 16 bases lay in between. The CDR3 region is CASSLGGEGQDTEAFF. The CDR3 nucleotides read TGTGCCAGCAGTTTAGGGGGGGAGGGCCAGGACACTGAAGCTTTCTTT.

This clone was recorded once. The chain is built from TRBV7-3 and TRBJ1-6; 7 bases line up with TRBD1. The CDR3 length is 14 residues. Germline CDR1 SGHTA, CDR2 FQGTGA. V lost 4 bases to trimming and J lost 8 bases; unmatched junction nucleotides: 5. CDR3 sequence (DNA): TGTGCCAGCAGCTCCTGGACAGGTGATTCACCCCTCCACTTT. This sequence encodes CASSSWTGDSPLHF.

This chain joins TRBV19 and TRBJ1-1; no clear D. The CDR3 consists of 17 residues. Trimming stripped 4 bases from V and 0 bases from J, with 18 bases between. Germline-derived CDR1 and CDR2 are LNHDA and SQIVND (reference sequence). The CDR3 sequence: CASSTGSTLRMNTEAFF. DNA of the CDR3: TGTGCCAGTAGTACAGGCTCAACACTAAGGATGAACACTGAAGCTTTCTTT.

The V gene is TRBV6-5, the J gene TRBJ2-1; TRBD2 aligns across 8 bases. V lost 7 bases to trimming and J lost 6 bases; unmatched junction nucleotides: 8. The CDR3 runs 14 residues. Germline-derived CDR1 and CDR2 are MNHEY and SVGAGI. CDR3 nucleotide sequence: TGTGCCAGCAAAGAGGACGGGGGGGCCAATGAGCAGTTCTTC. It codes for CASKEDGGANEQFF.